The 26 T cell receptor beta chains listed next were all sequenced from one sample in a study of early T cells in non-severe SARS-CoV-2 infection. TCRdb reanalysed the 5' RACE reads using MiXCR and keeps one entry per CDR3 protein. The sample yields tens of thousands of distinct CDR3 sequences, about 12% seen once. The specimen sequenced was whole blood. All receptors derive from an adult who was a healthcare worker with PCR-confirmed SARS-CoV-2 infection or an uninfected control (not recorded which).

In its sample, this clonotype was seen many times. The gene calls are TRBV6-6 and TRBJ2-2; unclear D gene. V was pared by 5 bases and J by 2 bases, with 3 bases between. From germline, CDR1 is MNHNY and CDR2 SVGAGI (reference sequence). The CDR3 sequence is 12 residues long. The CDR3 DNA reads TGTGCCAGCAGTCAAAACACCGGGGAGCTGTTTTTT. Translating it yields CASSQNTGELFF.

Only a few counts were recorded for this clonotype. This chain joins TRBV7-8 and TRBJ2-7; 7 bases match TRBD2. The length of the CDR3 is 16 residues. Germline lookup yields CDR1 SGHVS and CDR2 FQNEAQ. The V and J ends lost 1 base and 5 bases, in that order; junction bases with no gene match: 11. CDR3 residues: CASSLVRGVVIHEQYF. The CDR3 DNA reads TGTGCCAGCAGCTTAGTTCGGGGGGTTGTGATCCACGAGCAGTACTTC.

This clonotype was detected ten times or more. The CDR3 DNA follows: TGTGCCATTCGCGAGACCCGGACACAGTATTTT. Amino acids: CAIRETRTQYF. The chain couples TRBV10-3 to TRBJ2-3; weak D call: TRBD1 (5 bases). Germline V lookup: CDR1 ENHRY, CDR2 SYGVKD. The CDR3 is 11 amino acids. The V gene lost 9 bases and the J gene lost 12 bases, with 16 bases spanning the gap.

This clonotype was counted only a few times. V gene TRBV28 combines with J gene TRBJ2-1; D is possibly TRBD1 (5 bases). Trimming stripped 6 bases from V and 6 bases from J, with 12 bases between. Per the germline V gene, CDR1 is MDHEN and CDR2 is SYDVKM. The CDR3 consists of 13 residues. DNA for the CDR3: TGTGCCAGCAGAACCGTAGGGGTCAATGAGCAGTTCTTC. Encoded protein: CASRTVGVNEQFF. Drawing the rest from reference TRBV28 and TRBJ2-1, the complete variable domain is DVKVTQSSRYLVKRTGEKVFLECVQDMDHENMFWYRQDPGLGLRLIYFSYDVKMKEKGDIPEGYSVSREKKERFSLILESASTNQTSMYLCASRTVGVNEQFFGPGTRLTVL.

This clonotype was observed many times. The CDR3 spells CAKLEPGTLLSDTQYF. The CDR3 DNA reads TGTGCCAAACTCGAACCTGGGACCCTTTTGTCAGATACGCAGTATTTT. The chain joins TRBV27 to TRBJ2-3; tentatively, D is TRBD1 or TRBD2 (5 bases each). The length of the CDR3 is 16 residues. V was trimmed by 10 bases and J by 4 bases, leaving 24 bases between them. Germline lookup yields CDR1 MNHEY and CDR2 SMNVEV (reference sequence).

The J gene is TRBJ1-2, the V gene TRBV7-8; no clear D. CDR1 SGHVS and CDR2 FQNEAQ come from the germline V gene. V was cut by 1 base and J by 4 bases, with 10 bases left in between. This CDR3 is 14 amino acids long. The CDR3 protein is CASSLERVGYGYTF. CDR3 nucleotides: TGTGCCAGCAGCTTAGAGCGGGTTGGCTATGGCTACACCTTC.

Ten or more counts support this clonotype. The chain has TRBV11-2 and TRBJ1-4; D is possibly TRBD1 (6 bases). Looked up from germline, CDR1 is SGHAT and CDR2 is FQNNGV. This CDR3 has 15 amino acids. V dropped 5 bases and J dropped 7 bases, with 17 bases sitting between them. The CDR3 bases are TGTGCCAGCAGCATAAGTCAGGGGCTAGGTGAAAAACTGTTTTTT. Its protein product is CASSISQGLGEKLFF.

This clonotype was detected only a few times. The V and J genes are TRBV29-1 and TRBJ2-3, with D unresolved. CDR1 is SQVTM and CDR2 is ANQGSEA in the germline V gene. The CDR3 length is 13 residues. The CDR3 DNA sequence: TGCACCGTAAGACACTTCAGCACAGATACGCAGTATTTT. This encodes CTVRHFSTDTQYF.

This clonotype was counted many times. The chain recombines TRBV19 with TRBJ2-1; TRBD2 is a possible D gene (5 bases). CDR3 length: 14 residues. V lost 1 base and J lost 3, with 7 bases in between. Germline lookup yields CDR1 LNHDA and CDR2 SQIVND (reference sequence). The CDR3 loop reads CASSIGTDYNEQFF. CDR3 sequence (DNA): TGTGCCAGTAGTATAGGGACTGACTACAATGAGCAGTTCTTC.

The CDR3 is CATGTWESYNEQFF. The CDR3 DNA reads as TGTGCCACCGGTACGTGGGAATCCTACAATGAGCAGTTCTTC. This chain uses TRBV10-3 with TRBJ2-1; D call uncertain. This CDR3 spans 14 amino acids. Looked up from germline, CDR1 is ENHRY and CDR2 is SYGVKD. The V gene lost 10 bases and the J gene lost 1 base, with 14 bases spanning the gap.

At least ten counts were recorded for this clonotype. The gene calls are TRBV28 and TRBJ2-7, with 7 bases that match TRBD1. This CDR3 has 15 amino acids. The germline CDR1 and CDR2 sequences are MDHEN and SYDVKM. J was trimmed by 0 bases and V by 8 bases; bases with no gene match: 10. The CDR3 protein is CASDPGRTGSYEQYF. In DNA form, the CDR3 reads TGTGCCAGCGACCCGGGGCGGACAGGCTCCTACGAGCAGTACTTC.

Ten or more counts support this clonotype. The chain has TRBV12-3 or TRBV12-4 and TRBJ2-7, with D perhaps TRBD1 or TRBD2 (5 bases each). The CDR3 is 14 residues long. The V end lost 6 bases, the J end lost 5 bases, and 17 bases lay between the germline ends. The DNA of the CDR3 is TGTGCCAGCAGGTTTGGGGGAACCATCAACGAGCAGTACTTC. Translating it yields CASRFGGTINEQYF.

This clonotype was seen a few times. This chain links TRBV10-2 with TRBJ1-1; D uncertain. In germline, CDR1 is WSHSY, CDR2 SAAADI. The V end lost 6 bases, the J end lost 1 base, and 9 bases lay between the germline ends. The CDR3 loop spans 13 amino acids. This chain's CDR3 is CASRGRSNTEAFF. The CDR3 DNA sequence: TGCGCCAGCAGAGGACGGTCGAACACTGAAGCTTTCTTT.

This clonotype was picked up many times. The V gene is TRBV18, the J gene TRBJ2-7; 7 bases are shared with TRBD1. This CDR3 has 15 residues. The junction had 7 bases not matched to a gene; V was cut back by 5 bases and J by 0 bases. CDR1 and CDR2 from the germline V gene are KGHSH and LQKENI. The CDR3, as DNA: TGTGCCAGCTCATCTGGCAGGGGGAGCTCCTACGAGCAGTACTTC. It codes for CASSSGRGSSYEQYF. The full variable domain, rest sourced from reference TRBV18 and TRBJ2-7, is NAGVMQNPRHLVRRRGQEARLRCSPMKGHSHVYWYRQLPEEGLKFMVYLQKENIIDESGMPKERFSAEFPKEGPSILRIQQVVRGDSAAYFCASSSGRGSSYEQYFGPGTRLTVT.

This clonotype was detected ten times or more. The genes are TRBV15 and TRBJ2-5; no firm D call. Germline-derived CDR1 and CDR2 are LNHNV and YYDKDF (reference sequence). The ends were cut back, 6 bases at V and 5 bases at J, with 10 bases in the middle. The CDR3 spans 12 residues. In DNA, the CDR3 is TGTGCCACCAGGGATACTGGGGAGACCCAGTACTTC. It specifies CATRDTGETQYF.

The chain links TRBV12-3 or TRBV12-4 to TRBJ2-7; perhaps TRBD1 as D (6 bases). The V gene lost 1 base and the J gene lost 3 bases, with 10 bases spanning the gap. The CDR3 contains 14 residues. In DNA, the CDR3 is TGTGCCAGCAGTTTAGGTGTAGGGGGCTACGAGCAGTACTTC. Translating it yields CASSLGVGGYEQYF.

This clonotype has ten or more counts. V is TRBV5-4 and J is TRBJ1-2, with a tentative D call TRBD1 (5 bases). Germline V gives CDR1 SGHNT, CDR2 YYREEE (reference sequence). V lost 6 bases, J lost 2 bases, and 17 bases lay in between. The CDR3 runs to 15 residues. The CDR3 sequence: CASTRRRVANYGYTF. CDR3 DNA sequence: TGTGCCAGCACCCGCCGCAGGGTGGCGAACTATGGCTACACCTTC.

This clonotype was observed a handful of times. The chain recombines TRBV29-1 with TRBJ2-5, with 7 bases matching TRBD2. V gave up 7 bases and J gave up 4 bases; unmatched junction bases: 3. Germline V gene lookup returns CDR1 SQVTM and CDR2 ANQGSEA. The CDR3 contains 11 residues. CDR3 sequence: CSGRLAETQYF. CDR3 nucleotide sequence: TGCAGCGGCAGACTAGCAGAGACCCAGTACTTC.

This clonotype has ten or more counts. The CDR3 here is CASSRGLGLATNNEQFF. The CDR3 DNA follows: TGTGCCAGCTCCCGGGGTTTGGGACTAGCGACAAACAATGAGCAGTTCTTC. The rearrangement links TRBV11-2 to TRBJ2-1; 10 bases are a match to TRBD2. After removal of 8 bases from V and 5 bases from J, the junction contained 15 bases not matched to a gene. Germline CDR1 SGHAT, CDR2 FQNNGV. CDR3 length equals 17 residues.

This clonotype showed up just a few times. The chain recombines TRBV28 with TRBJ2-3; a weak D match, TRBD1 (6 bases). The CDR3 is 15 residues long. Trimming shortened V by 6 bases and J by 1 base, and 14 bases separated the two germline ends. CDR1 is MDHEN, CDR2 SYDVKM, per germline. The CDR3 coding sequence is TGTGCCAGCAGCCCCTCGGACAGACGCACAGATACGCAGTATTTT. This translates into CASSPSDRRTDTQYF.

This clonotype was detected ten times or more. The V call is TRBV23-1, the J call TRBJ1-5; D is uncertain. TRBV23-1 is assigned to the ORF class and has an uncertain function. V was shortened by 4 bases and J by 1 base, with 5 bases between the two germline ends. The CDR3 is made up of 13 amino acids. CDR3 amino acids: CASSRWSNQPQHF. The CDR3 bases are TGCGCCAGCAGTCGGTGGAGCAATCAGCCCCAGCATTTT.

At least ten counts were recorded for this clonotype. J is TRBJ2-2 and V is TRBV12-3 or TRBV12-4; D is unresolved. CDR3 size: 14 residues. V was clipped by 5 bases and J by 6 bases, with 13 bases between them. The CDR3 here is CASSKTSIAGELFF. CDR3 sequence (DNA): TGTGCCAGCAGTAAAACAAGTATCGCCGGGGAGCTGTTTTTT.

Ten or more counts support this clonotype. This sequence joins TRBV20-1 and TRBJ2-7; possibly TRBD1 or TRBD2 for D (5 bases each). Germline V lookup: CDR1 DFQATT, CDR2 SNEGSKA (reference sequence). The CDR3 extends over 15 amino acids. The V end lost 0 bases, the J end lost 0 bases, and 12 bases lay between the germline ends. The CDR3 DNA follows: TGCAGTGCTAGAGATTGGGGGTCGGCCTCCTACGAGCAGTACTTC. Protein product: CSARDWGSASYEQYF.

This clonotype has only one observation. This chain joins TRBV27 and TRBJ1-1; 10 positions agree with TRBD1. The germline V gene has CDR1 MNHEY and CDR2 SMNVEV (reference sequence). J was trimmed by 5 bases and V by 5 bases; bases with no gene match: 5. The CDR3 sequence is 14 residues long. CDR3 DNA: TGTGCCAGCAGTCGCCGGGACAGGGGAACTGAAGCTTTCTTT. Translation gives CASSRRDRGTEAFF.

The chain recombines TRBV20-1 with TRBJ2-1; D is uncertain. The CDR3 has 13 amino acids. Germline assignment: CDR1 DFQATT and CDR2 SNEGSKA (reference sequence). Between the trimmed V and J ends, which lost 0 bases and 5 bases, there was a span of 8 bases. CDR3 sequence reads: CSARDPRNNEQFF. CDR3 nucleotide sequence: TGCAGTGCTAGAGATCCCCGAAACAATGAGCAGTTCTTC.

This clonotype occurred many times. The chain links TRBV6-1 to TRBJ2-1; 9 bases map to TRBD1. The V segment lost 2 bases and the J segment 4 bases; nucleotides outside the gene matches: 3. The CDR3 extends over 15 amino acids. The germline CDR1 and CDR2 sequences are MNHNS and SASEGT. CDR3 coding DNA: TGTGCCAGCAGTGAATCCGGGACAGGGTACAATGAGCAGTTCTTC. Translation: CASSESGTGYNEQFF.